The present T cell receptor beta chain was sequenced within a study of technical replicates of blood from several donors. The data were produced by immunoSEQ multiplex PCR, yet TCRdb's version contains in-frame clones alone and is incomplete. This table has approximately 87,000 clones, approximately 95% appearing once. Germline V CDR1 and CDR2: MDHEN, SYDVKM. V was clipped by 11 bases and J by 5 bases; unmatched bases: 9. The CDR3 runs to 13 residues. V is TRBV28 and J is TRBJ2-7; 10 bases line up with TRBD2. Material for sequencing was T cells isolated from PBMCs. The receptor's source is a human donor in good health. The DNA for the CDR3 is TGTGCCGTAAAGCGGGAGGGCCTCGACGAGCAGTACTTC. This codes for CAVKREGLDEQYF. Using reference TRBV28 and TRBJ2-7 for the parts outside the CDR3, the full variable domain is DVKVTQSSRYLVKRTGEKVFLECVQDMDHENMFWYRQDPGLGLRLIYFSYDVKMKEKGDIPEGYSVSREKKERFSLILESASTNQTSMYLCAVKREGLDEQYFGPGTRLTVT.